Shown below are 6 T cell receptor beta chains from a single sample sequenced in a study of metastatic and nonmetastatic thyroid tumors (dated by TCRdb to 2018 to 2020). Library method: PCR. The listed sequencing device is Illumina HiSeq 4000. The public reads were reprocessed in TCRdb via fastp at Q25 and MiXCR, keeping in-frame beta chains. This sample has 22,000 or so clones in its table, and around a fifth of those were observed once. About 12% of the sample goes to the ten largest clones. Before undergoing thyroid surgery, none of the patients had been given any kind of treatment. The specimen was tumor tissue. Receptors were obtained from a female donor with papillary thyroid cancer or a benign thyroid nodule (not recorded which). Some clones in this sample may be carry-over from other donors' samples.

The gene calls are TRBV20-1 and TRBJ1-1, with a weak D call TRBD1 (5 bases). Looked up from germline, CDR1 is DFQATT and CDR2 is SNEGSKA (reference sequence). Trimming removed 6 bases from V and 1 base from J, with 15 bases in between. The CDR3 totals 14 residues. Written as DNA, the CDR3 is TGCAGTGCAACCCTTCCAGGGACGAACACTGAAGCTTTCTTT. This encodes CSATLPGTNTEAFF.

The V call is TRBV28, the J call TRBJ2-5, with 11 bases matching TRBD1. V shed 8 bases, J shed 10 bases, and the junction held 12 bases outside the gene matches. In germline, CDR1 is MDHEN, CDR2 SYDVKM. The CDR3 has 14 amino acids. The CDR3 spells CASATSGQGEFQYF. DNA of the CDR3: TGTGCCAGCGCCACTTCGGGACAGGGGGAGTTCCAGTACTTC.

Notes on this clone: Other DNA sequences in this sample translate to the same CDR3. The rearrangement uses TRBV24-1 and TRBJ1-5; no definite D call. This CDR3 has 13 residues. Germline CDR1 and CDR2: KGHDR and SFDVKD. Between the trimmed V and J ends, which lost 5 bases and 0 bases, there was a span of 4 bases. The chain's CDR3 is CATSVSSNQPQHF. CDR3 coding DNA: TGTGCCACCAGTGTCTCTAGCAATCAGCCCCAGCATTTT.

The chain recombines TRBV20-1 with TRBJ2-7; 9 nucleotides agree with TRBD2. The germline V gene encodes CDR1 DFQATT and CDR2 SNEGSKA (reference sequence). The CDR3 runs to 16 residues. J gave up 0 bases and V 2 bases, and 8 bases lay outside the gene matches. CDR3 DNA: TGCAGTGCTAGACCTTCTAGCGGGATGAACTCCTACGAGCAGTACTTC. The encoded protein is CSARPSSGMNSYEQYF.

This clone was detected ten times or more. Other DNA variants within this sample encode the same CDR3. This chain uses TRBV11-2 with TRBJ2-1; unclear D gene. Per the germline V gene, CDR1 is SGHAT and CDR2 is FQNNGV. The V and J ends lost 1 base and 9 bases respectively, with 16 bases between them. CDR3 length equals 15 residues. CDR3 in amino acids: CASSLGPGLSFEQFF. As DNA, the CDR3 is TGTGCCAGCAGCTTAGGCCCCGGCTTATCATTTGAGCAGTTCTTC.

Only a few counts were recorded for this clone. The chain couples TRBV7-2 to TRBJ2-7; D not certain. Trimming removed 0 bases at V and 0 bases at J, with 3 bases between. CDR1 is SGHTA, CDR2 FQGNSA, per germline. The CDR3 length is 13 residues. Written as DNA, the CDR3 is TGTGCCAGCAGCTTAGCGGCCTCCTACGAGCAGTACTTC. The encoded protein is CASSLAASYEQYF.